These 25 T cell receptor beta chains share one sample of origin, sequenced in a study of blood T cell repertoires in COVID-19. TCRdb keeps only in-frame clones here, not all; method: immunoSEQ multiplex PCR. The sample comprises 150,000 to 200,000 clones, approximately 86% of which are singletons, and around 8.2% rests with the top ten. Source material: peripheral blood. The receptors shown here come from a man in his 60s with acute or convalescent COVID-19.

This clone was seen once. The chain recombines TRBV7-9 with TRBJ1-4; unclear D gene. The CDR3 spans 15 residues. V gave up 0 bases and J gave up 8 bases, with 13 bases separating them. Per the germline V gene, CDR1 is SEHNR and CDR2 is FQNEAQ (reference sequence). The CDR3 DNA follows: TGTGCCAGCAGCTTAGCGCTCGGGTCGAGCGAAAAACTGTTTTTT. Amino acid sequence: CASSLALGSSEKLFF.

This rearrangement joins TRBV9 to TRBJ2-1; 7 nucleotides align to TRBD2. With V trimmed by 1 base and J by 7 bases, 5 bases remained unmatched. Germline V gives CDR1 SGDLS, CDR2 YYNGEE. This CDR3 comprises 14 residues. This chain's CDR3 is CASSVQVGGNEQFF. CDR3 DNA sequence: TGTGCCAGCAGCGTACAGGTGGGGGGGAATGAGCAGTTCTTC.

The chain carries TRBV3-1 (or the pseudogene TRBV3-2) and TRBJ1-3, with D uncertain. The germline CDR1 and CDR2 sequences are LGHDT and YNNKEL (reference sequence). This CDR3 region has 14 residues. V was trimmed by 3 bases and J by 0 bases, leaving 6 bases between them. The CDR3 sequence is CASSHTRSGNTIYF. CDR3 in DNA: TGTGCCAGCAGCCATACACGCTCTGGAAACACCATATATTTT.

The chain is built from TRBV18 and TRBJ2-5, with 7 bases aligning to TRBD1. Per the germline V gene, CDR1 is KGHSH and CDR2 is LQKENI. The CDR3 extends over 14 amino acids. J lost 5 bases, V lost 1 base, and 4 bases had no gene match. The CDR3 region is CASSPQGQTETQYF. The CDR3 region has the DNA TGTGCCAGCTCACCACAGGGACAGACCGAGACCCAGTACTTC.

The genes are TRBV2 and TRBJ1-4; no clear D. CDR3 length: 17 amino acids. The V end was cut by 8 bases, the J end by 8 bases, with 27 bases between. Germline values: CDR1 SNHLY, CDR2 FYNNEI. The CDR3 nucleotides are TGTGCCAGCGCTGCGAATAACCCGGAGGCCTCATGGGAAAAACTGTTTTTT. Encoded protein: CASAANNPEASWEKLFF.

This sequence joins TRBV5-1 and TRBJ2-7; 10 bases line up with TRBD1. The ends lost 7 bases at V and 0 bases at J; junction bases unmatched: 10. The CDR3 runs to 16 residues. The germline V gene encodes CDR1 SGHRS and CDR2 YFSETQ. The CDR3 loop reads CASRQGRTGGSYEQYF. The CDR3 bases are TGCGCCAGCCGCCAGGGGCGGACAGGGGGCTCCTACGAGCAGTACTTC.

The V call is TRBV3-1 (or the pseudogene TRBV3-2), the J call TRBJ2-7; 9 nucleotides line up with TRBD1. The germline V gene encodes CDR1 LGHDT and CDR2 YNNKEL (reference sequence). J lost 4 bases, V lost 1 base, and 5 bases had no gene match. This CDR3 has 15 amino acids. As DNA, the CDR3 is TGTGCCAGCAGCCAAGCATGGGGACAGGGATACGAGCAGTACTTC. Translated: CASSQAWGQGYEQYF.

This clone was observed a single time. This CDR3 reads CASSLRGPEQFF. The CDR3 coding sequence is TGTGCCAGCAGTTTGCGGGGGCCGGAGCAGTTCTTC. The chain uses TRBV28 and TRBJ2-1, with D possibly matching TRBD2 (7 bases). This CDR3 has 12 amino acids. The germline V gene has CDR1 MDHEN and CDR2 SYDVKM. V lost 3 bases, J lost 10 bases, and 10 bases lay in between.

The chain couples TRBV24-1 to TRBJ2-3, with a tentative D call TRBD2 (6 bases). CDR1 and CDR2 from the germline V gene are KGHDR and SFDVKD. Trimming pared 4 bases from V and 1 base from J, leaving 17 bases between. The CDR3 covers 17 residues. CDR3 loop: CATSDGGGRSGTDTQYF. The CDR3 coding sequence is TGTGCCACCAGTGACGGCGGTGGGAGGTCTGGCACAGATACGCAGTATTTT.

This chain joins TRBV7-3 and TRBJ1-2, with 9 positions matching TRBD1. V was clipped by 5 bases and J by 4 bases; unmatched bases: 8. Germline V gives CDR1 SGHTA, CDR2 FQGTGA. The CDR3 has 15 residues. Written as DNA, the CDR3 is TGTGCCAGCAGCCAACTGACAGGGGGGAGCTATGGCTACACCTTC. It specifies CASSQLTGGSYGYTF.

This sequence joins TRBV11-2 and TRBJ2-7; D ambiguous. The V gene lost 5 bases and the J gene lost 4 bases, with 3 bases spanning the gap. This CDR3 is 10 amino acids long. CDR1 is SGHAT and CDR2 is FQNNGV in the germline V gene. Here the CDR3 reads CASSTYEQYF. Written as DNA, the CDR3 is TGTGCCAGCAGCACATACGAGCAGTACTTC. The entire variable domain, with the rest obtained from reference TRBV11-2 and TRBJ2-7, is as follows: EAGVAQSPRYKIIEKRQSVAFWCNPISGHATLYWYQQILGQGPKLLIQFQNNGVVDDSQLPKDRFSAERLKGVDSTLKIQPAKLEDSAVYLCASSTYEQYFGPGTRLTVT.

V and J are TRBV2 and TRBJ1-1; no definite D call. From germline, CDR1 is SNHLY and CDR2 FYNNEI. V lost 4 bases and J lost 11, with 11 bases in between. The CDR3 consists of 11 residues. Written as DNA, the CDR3 is TGTGCCAGCAGTGGCCATCTTGAGGCTTTCTTT. Protein product: CASSGHLEAFF.

The chain joins TRBV11-2 to TRBJ2-2; D is unclear. The germline V and J ends were trimmed by 4 bases and 0 bases, with 12 bases remaining between them. Germline CDR1 is SGHAT and CDR2 is FQNNGV. This CDR3 has 16 amino acids. The CDR3 here is CASSSTVSANTGELFF. In DNA form, the CDR3 reads TGTGCCAGCAGCTCCACTGTGTCGGCGAACACCGGGGAGCTGTTTTTT.

The rearrangement links TRBV12-2 to TRBJ1-1. TRBV12-2 is designated a pseudogene. CDR3 length equals 14 residues. CDR3 protein: CASRFRGRYTEAFF. CDR3 nucleotide sequence: TGTGCAAGTCGCTTCCGGGGGAGGTACACTGAAGCTTTCTTT.

The count of this clone is one. This chain links TRBV19 with TRBJ1-4; TRBD1 matches 9 bases. The ends lost 5 bases at V and 7 bases at J; junction bases unmatched: 8. Germline V gene sequence: CDR1 LNHDA, CDR2 SQIVND (reference sequence). The CDR3 length is 15 residues. CDR3 coding DNA: TGTGCCAGTAGTGCCAACAGGGGGCAGCGTGAAAAACTGTTTTTT. Its translation is CASSANRGQREKLFF.

The DNA for the CDR3 is TGTGCCAGCAGTGATGGGGATTTAGCTAGCGGGAAGTACAATGAGCAGTTCTTC. It is translated as CASSDGDLASGKYNEQFF. J is TRBJ2-1 and V is TRBV2; 9 bases are a match to TRBD2. From germline, CDR1 is SNHLY and CDR2 FYNNEI. The ends lost 3 bases at V and 4 bases at J; junction bases unmatched: 13. CDR3 length: 18 amino acids.

The chain combines TRBV3-1 (or the pseudogene TRBV3-2) with TRBJ2-7; D is possibly TRBD1 (6 bases). The CDR3 runs to 13 residues. The V end lost 5 bases, the J end lost 3 bases, and 11 bases lay between the germline ends. CDR1 is LGHDT, CDR2 YNNKEL, per germline (reference sequence). CDR3 loop: CASSVRDNYEQYF. In DNA form, the CDR3 reads TGTGCCAGCAGCGTCCGGGACAACTACGAGCAGTACTTC.

The V call is TRBV25-1, the J call TRBJ1-6, with D perhaps TRBD1 (6 bases). The germline V and J ends were trimmed by 1 base and 8 bases, with 9 bases remaining between them. The V gene's germline CDR1 is MGHDK and CDR2 SYGVNS. This CDR3 comprises 14 residues. CDR3 coding DNA: TGTGCCAGCAGTGAATTGTCAGGGGATTCACCCCTCCACTTT. It yields the protein CASSELSGDSPLHF.

This chain uses TRBV27 with TRBJ1-1, with D possibly matching TRBD1 (5 bases). CDR3 length: 14 residues. Trimming stripped 6 bases from V and 4 bases from J, with 15 bases between. The V gene's germline CDR1 is MNHEY and CDR2 SMNVEV (reference sequence). The CDR3 DNA reads as TGTGCCAGCAGCTACATGGGGGGTGGCACTGAAGCTTTCTTT. Amino acids: CASSYMGGGTEAFF.

This sequence joins TRBV5-1 and TRBJ2-7, with 13 bases that match TRBD2. Losses at the gene ends were 4 bases for V and 2 bases for J; bases not matched to a gene: 9. Germline-derived CDR1 and CDR2 are SGHRS and YFSETQ. This CDR3 comprises 17 residues. The CDR3 coding sequence is TGCGCCAGCAGCGCCCGCTGGACTAGCGGGAGTGCCTACGAGCAGTACTTC. This codes for CASSARWTSGSAYEQYF.

Remarks on this clone: This clone may be a read error of a much larger clone one base away. The gene calls are TRBV2 and TRBJ1-6; a weak D match, TRBD1 (5 bases). Germline CDR1 reads SNHLY; CDR2 reads FYNNEI. The germline V and J ends were trimmed by 3 bases and 6 bases, with 6 bases remaining between them. CDR3 length equals 13 residues. In nucleotides, the CDR3 is TGTGCCAGCAGTGACAGGGTTAATTCACCCCTCCACTTT. Translated: CASSDRVNSPLHF.

This chain connects TRBV5-1 to TRBJ2-5, with D possibly TRBD1 on 5 matching bases. Trimming pared 4 bases from V and 5 bases from J, leaving 18 bases between. The germline CDR1 and CDR2 sequences are SGHRS and YFSETQ. The CDR3 spans 15 residues. The CDR3 DNA reads TGCGCCAGCAGCCCTGACAGCTTGGCTGGGGAGACCCAGTACTTC. Translation gives CASSPDSLAGETQYF. The full variable domain, completed using reference TRBV5-1 and TRBJ2-5, is KAGVTQTPRYLIKTRGQQVTLSCSPISGHRSVSWYQQTPGQGLQFLFEYFSETQRNKGNFPGRFSGRQFSNSRSEMNVSTLELGDSALYLCASSPDSLAGETQYFGPGTRLLVL.

The chain joins TRBV5-1 to TRBJ2-1; 12 bases agree with TRBD1. Germline-derived CDR1 and CDR2 are SGHRS and YFSETQ. The CDR3 runs to 15 residues. V shed 5 bases, J shed 5 bases, and the junction held 5 bases outside the gene matches. CDR3 DNA sequence: TGCGCCAGCAGAGGGACAGGGGGCGTACACAATGAGCAGTTCTTC. Translation gives CASRGTGGVHNEQFF. Drawing the rest from reference TRBV5-1 and TRBJ2-1, the complete variable domain is KAGVTQTPRYLIKTRGQQVTLSCSPISGHRSVSWYQQTPGQGLQFLFEYFSETQRNKGNFPGRFSGRQFSNSRSEMNVSTLELGDSALYLCASRGTGGVHNEQFFGPGTRLTVL.

The J gene is TRBJ2-2, the V gene TRBV2; 7 nucleotides match TRBD1. J was trimmed by 6 bases and V by 8 bases; bases with no gene match: 6. The CDR3 extends over 13 amino acids. Germline CDR1 and CDR2: SNHLY and FYNNEI. DNA for the CDR3: TGTGCCAGCTTACAGGGGATCGCCGGGGAGCTGTTTTTT. This codes for CASLQGIAGELFF.

V and J are TRBV6-1 and TRBJ2-7; 7 bases fit TRBD2. From germline, CDR1 is MNHNS and CDR2 SASEGT. The CDR3 covers 15 residues. With V trimmed by 3 bases and J by 7 bases, 12 bases remained unmatched. This chain's CDR3 is CASSDRGSGPREQYF. CDR3 DNA sequence: TGTGCCAGCAGTGATCGAGGTAGCGGGCCAAGGGAGCAGTACTTC.